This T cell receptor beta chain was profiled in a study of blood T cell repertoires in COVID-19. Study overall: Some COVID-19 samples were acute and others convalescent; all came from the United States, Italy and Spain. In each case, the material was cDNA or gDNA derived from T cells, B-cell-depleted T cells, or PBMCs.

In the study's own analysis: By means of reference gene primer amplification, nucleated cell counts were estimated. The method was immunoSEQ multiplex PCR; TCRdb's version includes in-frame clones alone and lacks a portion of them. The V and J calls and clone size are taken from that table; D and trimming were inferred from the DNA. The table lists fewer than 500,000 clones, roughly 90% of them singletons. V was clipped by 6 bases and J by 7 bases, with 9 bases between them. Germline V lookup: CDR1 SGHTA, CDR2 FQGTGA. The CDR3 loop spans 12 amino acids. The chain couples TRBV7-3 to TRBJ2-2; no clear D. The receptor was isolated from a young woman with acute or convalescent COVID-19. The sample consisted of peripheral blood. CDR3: CASSPHNGELFF. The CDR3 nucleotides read TGTGCCAGCAGTCCGCACAACGGGGAGCTGTTTTTT.